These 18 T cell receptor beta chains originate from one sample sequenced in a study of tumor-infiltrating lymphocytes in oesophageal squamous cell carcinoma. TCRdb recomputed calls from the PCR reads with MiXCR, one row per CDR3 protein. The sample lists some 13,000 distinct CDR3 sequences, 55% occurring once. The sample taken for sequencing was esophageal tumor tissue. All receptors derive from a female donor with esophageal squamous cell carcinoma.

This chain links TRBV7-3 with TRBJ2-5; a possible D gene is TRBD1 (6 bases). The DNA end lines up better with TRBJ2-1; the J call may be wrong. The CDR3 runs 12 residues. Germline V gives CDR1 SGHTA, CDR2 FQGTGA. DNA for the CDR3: TGTGCCAGCAGCTTAGGGCAGGGGCCGCAGTTCTTC. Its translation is CASSLGQGPQFF.

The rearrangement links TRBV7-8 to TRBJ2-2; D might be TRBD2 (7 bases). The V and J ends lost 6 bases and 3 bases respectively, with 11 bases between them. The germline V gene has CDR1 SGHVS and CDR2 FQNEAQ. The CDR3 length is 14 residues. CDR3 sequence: CASRRGGDTGELFF. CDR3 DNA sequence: TGTGCCAGCAGAAGAGGGGGGGACACCGGGGAGCTGTTTTTT.

CDR3 DNA sequence: TGTGCCAGCAGTCCTCTACTCTCTGGGGCCAACGTCCTGACTTTC. Translated, it gives CASSPLLSGANVLTF. The chain uses TRBV6-1 and TRBJ2-6; D is undetermined. The CDR3 consists of 15 residues. CDR1 is MNHNS, CDR2 SASEGT, per germline. Trimming shortened V by 5 bases and J by 0 bases, and 8 bases separated the two germline ends.

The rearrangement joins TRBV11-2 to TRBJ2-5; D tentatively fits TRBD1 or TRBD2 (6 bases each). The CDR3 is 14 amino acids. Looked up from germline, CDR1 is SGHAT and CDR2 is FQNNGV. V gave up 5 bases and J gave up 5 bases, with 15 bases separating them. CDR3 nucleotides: TGTGCCAGCAGCCTGTCGGGGGCGGGGGAGACCCAGTACTTC. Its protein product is CASSLSGAGETQYF.

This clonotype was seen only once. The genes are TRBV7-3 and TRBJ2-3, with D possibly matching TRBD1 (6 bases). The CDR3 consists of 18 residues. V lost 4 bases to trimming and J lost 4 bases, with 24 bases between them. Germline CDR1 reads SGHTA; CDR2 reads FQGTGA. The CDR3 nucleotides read TGTGCCAGCAGCTCTCCCAACTCGAGGGGACATTTCGCAGATACGCAGTATTTT. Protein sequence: CASSSPNSRGHFADTQYF. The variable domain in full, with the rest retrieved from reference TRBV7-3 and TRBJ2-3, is GAGVSQTPSNKVTEKGKYVELRCDPISGHTALYWYRQSLGQGPEFLIYFQGTGAADDSGLPNDRFFAVRPEGSVSTLKIQRTERGDSAVYLCASSSPNSRGHFADTQYFGPGTRLTVL.

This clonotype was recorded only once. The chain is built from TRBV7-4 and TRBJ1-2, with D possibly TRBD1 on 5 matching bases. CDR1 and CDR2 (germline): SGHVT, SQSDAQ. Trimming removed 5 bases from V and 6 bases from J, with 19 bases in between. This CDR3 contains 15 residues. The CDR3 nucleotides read TGTGCCAGCAGCCACGCCGTGGGGGTTGGGGATGGCTACACCTTC. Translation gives CASSHAVGVGDGYTF.

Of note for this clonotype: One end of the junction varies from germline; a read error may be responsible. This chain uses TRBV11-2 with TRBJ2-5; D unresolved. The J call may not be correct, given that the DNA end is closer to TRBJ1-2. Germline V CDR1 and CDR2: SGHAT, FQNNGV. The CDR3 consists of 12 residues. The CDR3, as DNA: TGTGTCAGCAATCAGATACCCTATGGCTACACCTTC. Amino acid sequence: CVSNQIPYGYTF.

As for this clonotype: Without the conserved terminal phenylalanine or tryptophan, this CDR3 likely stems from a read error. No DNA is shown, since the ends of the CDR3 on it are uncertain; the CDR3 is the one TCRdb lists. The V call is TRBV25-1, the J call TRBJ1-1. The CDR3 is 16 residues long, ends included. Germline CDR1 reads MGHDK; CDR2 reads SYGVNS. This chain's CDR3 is CASSDTDPTRGYTFGR.

CDR3: CASSVRGNRDTQYF. The CDR3 region has the DNA TGTGCCAGCAGTGTTCGAGGGAACAGAGATACGCAGTACTTC. V and J are TRBV6-6 and TRBJ2-7, with a possible D match to TRBD2 (5 bases). V was clipped by 5 bases and J by 9 bases, with 20 bases between them. This CDR3 has 14 residues. CDR1 and CDR2 from the germline V gene are MNHNY and SVGAGI (reference sequence).

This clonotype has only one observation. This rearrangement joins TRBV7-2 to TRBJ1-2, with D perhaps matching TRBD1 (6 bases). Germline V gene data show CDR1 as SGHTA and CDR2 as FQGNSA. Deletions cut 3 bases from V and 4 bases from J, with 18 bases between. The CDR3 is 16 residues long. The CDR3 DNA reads TGTGCCAGCAGCTTGGGCCGGGACACCCCGACCTATGGCTACACCTTC. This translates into CASSLGRDTPTYGYTF.

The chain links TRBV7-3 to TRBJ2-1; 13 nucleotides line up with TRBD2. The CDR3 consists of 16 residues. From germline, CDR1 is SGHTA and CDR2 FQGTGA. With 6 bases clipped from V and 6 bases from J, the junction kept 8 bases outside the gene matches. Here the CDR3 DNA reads TGTGCCAGCAGTCTACGGGGACTAGCGGGATTCAATGAGCAGTTCTTC. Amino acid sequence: CASSLRGLAGFNEQFF.

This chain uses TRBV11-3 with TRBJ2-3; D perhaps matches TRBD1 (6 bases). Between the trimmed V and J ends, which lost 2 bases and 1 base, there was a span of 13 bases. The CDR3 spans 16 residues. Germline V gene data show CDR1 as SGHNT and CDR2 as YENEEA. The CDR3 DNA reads TGTGCCAGCAGCTTAAGGACAGCGATTGGCACAGATACGCAGTATTTT. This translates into CASSLRTAIGTDTQYF.

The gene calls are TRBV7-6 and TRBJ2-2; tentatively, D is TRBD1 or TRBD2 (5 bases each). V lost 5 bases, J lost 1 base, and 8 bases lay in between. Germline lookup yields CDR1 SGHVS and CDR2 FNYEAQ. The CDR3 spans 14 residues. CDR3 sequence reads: CASSLGRNTGELFF. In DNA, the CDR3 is TGTGCCAGCAGCCTGGGACGGAACACCGGGGAGCTGTTTTTT.

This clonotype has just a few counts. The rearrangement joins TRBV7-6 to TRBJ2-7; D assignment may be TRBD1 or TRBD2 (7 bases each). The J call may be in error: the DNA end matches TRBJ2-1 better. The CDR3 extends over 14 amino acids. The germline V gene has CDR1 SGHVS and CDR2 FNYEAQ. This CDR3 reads CASSPGGGLGEQFF. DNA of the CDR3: TGTGCCAGCAGCCCAGGGGGGGGGCTAGGTGAGCAGTTCTTC.

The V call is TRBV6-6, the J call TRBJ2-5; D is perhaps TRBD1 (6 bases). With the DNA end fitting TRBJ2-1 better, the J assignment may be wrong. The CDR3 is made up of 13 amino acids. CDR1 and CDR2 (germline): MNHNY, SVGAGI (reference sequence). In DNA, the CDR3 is TGTGCCAGCCGCAGACAGGCCTACAATGAGCAGTTCTTC. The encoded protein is CASRRQAYNEQFF.

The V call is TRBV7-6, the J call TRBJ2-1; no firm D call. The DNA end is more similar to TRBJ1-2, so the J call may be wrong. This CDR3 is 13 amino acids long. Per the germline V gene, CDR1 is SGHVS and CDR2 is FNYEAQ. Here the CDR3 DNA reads TGTGCCAGCAGCTTAGCTGGGTTTGATGGCTACACCTTC. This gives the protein CASSLAGFDGYTF.

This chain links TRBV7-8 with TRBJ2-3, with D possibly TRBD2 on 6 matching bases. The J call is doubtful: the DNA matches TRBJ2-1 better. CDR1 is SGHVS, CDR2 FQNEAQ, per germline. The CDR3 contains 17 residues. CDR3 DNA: TGTGCCAGCAGCTTAGCGACTAGTACCGTCTCCTACAATGAGCAGTTCTTC. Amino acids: CASSLATSTVSYNEQFF.

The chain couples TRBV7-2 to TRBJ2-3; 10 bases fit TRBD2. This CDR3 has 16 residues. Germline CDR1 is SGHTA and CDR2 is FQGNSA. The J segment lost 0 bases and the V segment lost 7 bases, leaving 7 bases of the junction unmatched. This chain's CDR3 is CASTKLAGPSTDTQYF. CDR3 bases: TGTGCCAGCACCAAACTAGCGGGACCTAGCACAGATACGCAGTATTTT.